This TCR beta chain appears in the sequencing data of a study of blood T cell repertoires in COVID-19. This clone has just one count. Generated by immunoSEQ multiplex PCR, the TCRdb table keeps only in-frame clones and is missing some. The sample contains some 390,000 clones, about 89% of which appear only once. The germline gives CDR1 SGHTA, CDR2 FQGNSA. Trimming stripped 1 base from V and 7 bases from J, with 8 bases between. The CDR3 has 13 residues. What was sequenced was peripheral blood. This sequence originates from a woman in her fifties or sixties with COVID-19, enrolled during active disease. The chain joins TRBV7-2 to TRBJ2-4, with D perhaps matching TRBD2 (6 bases). As DNA, the CDR3 is TGTGCCAGCAGCTTAGGTGGGGGGAACATTCAGTACTTC. It yields the protein CASSLGGGNIQYF.